The rows below give T cell receptor beta chains drawn from one sample of a study of T cell responses to AZD1222 COVID-19 vaccine. TCRdb's table, derived via immunoSEQ multiplex PCR, lists solely in-frame clones and lacks some. This table has about 110,000 clones, roughly 86% appearing once. The material was peripheral blood, obtained 28 days after the second AZD1222 dose. The receptors come from an adult who received the AZD1222 COVID-19 vaccine. Both conserved end residues are part of each CDR3. The order of the fields is V gene, D gene, clone size, J gene, CDR3 DNA, CDR3 protein. The D gene is left open where the match is weak. Clone size, where shown, is once, few, many, or a class for clones that have expanded.

V: TRBV7-8; D: NA; size: once; J: TRBJ2-3; DNA: TGTGCCAGCAGCCTAACCATGCGGGGCAGCACAGATACGCAGTATTTT; CDR3: CASSLTMRGSTDTQYF
V: TRBV19; D: TRBD1; size: NA; J: TRBJ1-3; DNA: TGTGCCCCGAAGGACAGGTGTGGGTCTGGAAACACCATATATTTT; CDR3: CAPKDRCGSGNTIYF
V: TRBV6-5; D: NA; size: NA; J: TRBJ1-1; DNA: TGTGCCAGCAGTTACCTAAAAAACACTGAAGCTTTCTTT; CDR3: CASSYLKNTEAFF
V: TRBV3-1/TRBV3-2; D: NA; size: NA; J: TRBJ2-7; DNA: TGTGCCAGCAGCTCGCAGGGTGGCGAGCAGTACTTC; CDR3: CASSSQGGEQYF
V: TRBV4-3; D: NA; size: NA; J: TRBJ2-2; DNA: TGCGCCAGCAGCCAAGAGAGGGGGGCAGGCACCGGGGAGCTGTTTTTT; CDR3: CASSQERGAGTGELFF
V: TRBV6-2/TRBV6-3; D: TRBD1; size: NA; J: TRBJ1-2; DNA: TGTGCCAGCAGTCAGCCGCGACAGGGGGCGCGGTATGGCTACACCTTC; CDR3: CASSQPRQGARYGYTF
V: TRBV3-1/TRBV3-2; D: NA; size: NA; J: TRBJ2-5; DNA: TGTGCCAGCAGCCAAAGATGGGGCAGGGGTCGGGAGACCCAGTACTTC; CDR3: CASSQRWGRGRETQYF
V: TRBV4-2; D: TRBD1; size: NA; J: TRBJ1-2; DNA: TGTGCCAGCAGCCAAACAGGGGGGGTTGGCTACACCTTC; CDR3: CASSQTGGVGYTF
V: TRBV7-2; D: NA; size: NA; J: TRBJ2-3; DNA: TGTGCCAGCAGCTTAGCCCTAGCGGATACGCAGTATTTT; CDR3: CASSLALADTQYF
V: TRBV11-3; D: NA; size: NA; J: TRBJ1-1; DNA: TGTGCCAGCAGCTTAGAGGGAACGAACACTGAAGCTTTCTTT; CDR3: CASSLEGTNTEAFF
V: TRBV18; D: NA; size: NA; J: TRBJ1-4; DNA: TGTGCCAGCTCACCTGGCCCACGGTCGGAAAAACTGTTTTTT; CDR3: CASSPGPRSEKLFF
V: TRBV7-8; D: TRBD2; size: NA; J: TRBJ2-1; DNA: TGTGCCACCGCGAGACCCGGGAGGATAAACAATGAGCAGTTCTTC; CDR3: CATARPGRINNEQFF
V: TRBV7-9; D: TRBD1; size: once; J: TRBJ2-3; DNA: TGTGCCAGCAGCAAAGCCGGGACAGGGCCTTTTTACTTCACAGATACGCAGTATTTT; CDR3: CASSKAGTGPFYFTDTQYF
V: TRBV7-2; D: NA; size: NA; J: TRBJ1-5; DNA: TGTGCCAGCAGTTCCGGGACGGGCTATCAGCCCCAGCATTTT; CDR3: CASSSGTGYQPQHF
V: TRBV12-3/TRBV12-4; D: NA; size: NA; J: TRBJ1-1; DNA: TGTGCCAGCACCAGGGGAAGGTTGGCTGAAGCTTTCTTT; CDR3: CASTRGRLAEAFF
V: TRBV5-6; D: NA; size: NA; J: TRBJ2-2; DNA: TGTGCCAGCAGCTTGCCTATCGGGGAGCTGTTTTTT; CDR3: CASSLPIGELFF
V: TRBV4-3; D: NA; size: NA; J: TRBJ1-2; DNA: TGCGCCAGCAGCCAAGACCTTGGGCAGCCCTATGGCTACACCTTC; CDR3: CASSQDLGQPYGYTF
V: TRBV21-1; D: NA; size: few; J: TRBJ2-4; DNA: TGTGCCAGCAGCAATAACGCTGAGCTAGCCAAAAACATTCAGTACTTC; CDR3: CASSNNAELAKNIQYF
V: TRBV10-3; D: TRBD1; size: NA; J: TRBJ2-2; DNA: TGTGCCATCGGGACAGCGAACACCGGGGAGCTGTTTTTT; CDR3: CAIGTANTGELFF
V: TRBV6-5; D: TRBD1; size: NA; J: TRBJ1-1; DNA: TGTGCCAGCAGTTACTCACCGGGACAGGGTGAAGCTTTCTTT; CDR3: CASSYSPGQGEAFF
V: TRBV7-9; D: NA; size: NA; J: TRBJ1-5; DNA: TGTGCCAGCAGCTCCGCTCTCAATCAGCCCCAGCATTTT; CDR3: CASSSALNQPQHF
V: TRBV30; D: NA; size: NA; J: TRBJ1-4; DNA: TGTGCCGCAACAGGGTCGAAACTGTTTTTT; CDR3: CAATGSKLFF
V: TRBV7-3; D: NA; size: NA; J: TRBJ2-3; DNA: TGTGCCAGCAGCTTACCCCAACGGGGAGATACGCAGTATTTT; CDR3: CASSLPQRGDTQYF
V: TRBV6-5; D: NA; size: NA; J: TRBJ2-3; DNA: TGTGCCAGCCGGGGGAGTAGCACAGATACGCAGTATTTT; CDR3: CASRGSSTDTQYF
V: TRBV3-1/TRBV3-2; D: NA; size: NA; J: TRBJ2-7; DNA: TGTGCCAGCAGTACGGAGAAATTC; CDR3: CASSTEKF
V: TRBV19; D: NA; size: NA; J: TRBJ1-6; DNA: TGTGCCAGTAATCCCACCGGGGGCTATAATTCACCCCTCCACTTT; CDR3: CASNPTGGYNSPLHF
V: TRBV30; D: TRBD2; size: NA; J: TRBJ2-7; DNA: TGTGCCTGGATTTCGACTAGCGGGGGGGCCTACGAGCAGTACTTC; CDR3: CAWISTSGGAYEQYF
V: TRBV5-4; D: NA; size: NA; J: TRBJ2-1; DNA: TGTGCCAGCAGCGTCGACAGGGAGGGGTTCAATGAGCAGTTCTTC; CDR3: CASSVDREGFNEQFF
V: TRBV7-2; D: NA; size: NA; J: TRBJ2-7; DNA: TGTGCCAGCAGCCTGCCTCTATCCTACGAGCAGTACTTC; CDR3: CASSLPLSYEQYF
V: TRBV13; D: NA; size: NA; J: TRBJ2-7; DNA: TGTGCCAGCAGCCCCGGGGTCTACGAGCAGTACTTC; CDR3: CASSPGVYEQYF
V: TRBV2; D: NA; size: once; J: TRBJ1-5; DNA: TGTGCCAGCAGCGCTCGACCTCTCAATCAGCCCCAGCATTTT; CDR3: CASSARPLNQPQHF
V: TRBV18; D: TRBD1; size: once; J: TRBJ1-1; DNA: TGTGCCAGCTCACCAGGAAGGGACAGGGGTGTGGGGGCTTTCTTT; CDR3: CASSPGRDRGVGAFF
V: TRBV5-1; D: NA; size: NA; J: TRBJ1-2; DNA: TGCGCCAGCAGGTTGGGGGTAGTTGAGTCTGGCTACACCTTC; CDR3: CASRLGVVESGYTF
V: TRBV19; D: TRBD2; size: once; J: TRBJ2-7; DNA: TGTGCCACCAAAAGACTAGCGGGGGGCCCCAGCCACGAGCAGTACTTC; CDR3: CATKRLAGGPSHEQYF
V: TRBV6-1; D: NA; size: once; J: TRBJ1-6; DNA: TGTGCCAGCAGTGAAGAACATAATTCACCCCTCCACTTT; CDR3: CASSEEHNSPLHF
V: TRBV9; D: NA; size: NA; J: TRBJ2-2; DNA: TGTGCCAGCAGCGTTTCGGGTATGGTGGACACCGGGGAGCTGTTTTTT; CDR3: CASSVSGMVDTGELFF
V: TRBV14; D: NA; size: NA; J: TRBJ2-7; DNA: TGTGCCAGCAGCCAGCAAGGCGAGCAGTACTTC; CDR3: CASSQQGEQYF
V: TRBV7-9; D: NA; size: NA; J: TRBJ2-5; DNA: TGTGCCAGCAGCCAAAGCAGGTTGGAGACCCAGTACTTC; CDR3: CASSQSRLETQYF
V: TRBV3-1/TRBV3-2; D: TRBD2; size: NA; J: TRBJ2-3; DNA: TGTGCCAGCAGCCCGGTTGGCGGGGGGGACACAGATACGCAGTATTTT; CDR3: CASSPVGGGDTDTQYF
V: TRBV7-2; D: TRBD1; size: NA; J: TRBJ1-4; DNA: TGTGCCAGCAGCTACCCGACAGGGGGAACTAATGAAAAACTGTTTTTT; CDR3: CASSYPTGGTNEKLFF
V: TRBV10-3; D: NA; size: NA; J: TRBJ2-6; DNA: TGTGCCATCTCAGGTCCCTCTGGGGCCAACGTCCTGACTTTC; CDR3: CAISGPSGANVLTF
V: TRBV7-2; D: NA; size: once; J: TRBJ2-2; DNA: TGTGCCAGCAGCTTCTTCGGGGTCGTTGGACTGGAGACCGGGGAGCTGTTTTTT; CDR3: CASSFFGVVGLETGELFF
V: TRBV3-1/TRBV3-2; D: NA; size: NA; J: TRBJ1-5; DNA: TGTGCCAGCAGCCAGTTCAGTGGCAATCAGCCCCAGCATTTT; CDR3: CASSQFSGNQPQHF
V: TRBV15; D: NA; size: NA; J: TRBJ1-2; DNA: TGTGCCACCAGCAGAGATAAAGGGCGCCATTTAGGCTACACCTTC; CDR3: CATSRDKGRHLGYTF
V: TRBV7-2; D: TRBD1; size: NA; J: TRBJ1-4; DNA: TGTGCCAGCGCGCCCGGGACAGGTGACGGAAAACTGTTTTTT; CDR3: CASAPGTGDGKLFF